Each of the 8 T cell receptor beta chains below was sequenced from the same sample in a study of cytotoxic CD8 clonotypes in ibrutinib-treated CLL. Profiling relied on immunoSEQ multiplex PCR, and the TCRdb table lists in-frame clones only, not all of them. The table includes 68,000 or so clones, approximately 70% detected once. This specimen was PBMCs, taken after 12 months of ibrutinib treatment. Every receptor here comes from a human donor with chronic lymphocytic leukemia.

The rearrangement links TRBV7-3 to TRBJ2-7, with D maybe TRBD2 (6 bases). Deletions cut 0 bases from V and 2 bases from J, with 11 bases between. CDR1 and CDR2 (germline): SGHTA, FQGTGA. The CDR3 runs to 15 residues. The chain's CDR3 is CASSLTGGPAYEQYF. CDR3 sequence (DNA): TGTGCCAGCAGCTTAACGGGGGGACCCGCCTACGAGCAGTACTTC.

This clone showed up just a few times. The chain couples TRBV6-5 to TRBJ1-2; 7 bases fit TRBD1. With 10 bases clipped from V and 7 bases from J, the junction kept 15 bases outside the gene matches. Germline lookup yields CDR1 MNHEY and CDR2 SVGAGI. CDR3 length: 14 amino acids. In DNA form, the CDR3 reads TGTGCCACCAACGGGGACAGCGGGGTTGGTGGCTACACCTTC. This gives the protein CATNGDSGVGGYTF.

This clone was observed a single time. The rearrangement uses TRBV7-2 and TRBJ2-7; D is perhaps TRBD2 (6 bases). The CDR3 length is 16 residues. Germline-derived CDR1 and CDR2 are SGHTA and FQGNSA. Trimming shortened V by 5 bases and J by 0 bases, and 17 bases separated the two germline ends. The CDR3 bases are TGTGCCAGCAGCGCCAACGGGGGTCGAGGCTCCTACGAGCAGTACTTC. This translates into CASSANGGRGSYEQYF.

V gene TRBV5-1 combines with J gene TRBJ2-1; 11 nucleotides match TRBD2. Per the germline V gene, CDR1 is SGHRS and CDR2 is YFSETQ. V lost 0 bases, J lost 4 bases, and 3 bases stayed unmatched. The CDR3 runs to 16 residues. CDR3 coding DNA: TGCGCCAGCAGCTTGGTAGCGGGGGGGCTATACAATGAGCAGTTCTTC. Translating it yields CASSLVAGGLYNEQFF.

The V and J genes are TRBV5-4 and TRBJ2-7; 9 bases agree with TRBD2. The CDR3 has 16 residues. J gave up 4 bases and V 4 bases, and 12 bases lay outside the gene matches. In germline, CDR1 is SGHNT, CDR2 YYREEE (reference sequence). CDR3 in DNA: TGTGCCAGCAGCCAGAAACGGGGCGGGGGGGCTTACGAGCAGTACTTC. Amino acids: CASSQKRGGGAYEQYF. The whole variable domain, remainder taken from reference TRBV5-4 and TRBJ2-7, is ETGVTQSPTHLIKTRGQQVTLRCSSQSGHNTVSWYQQALGQGPQFIFQYYREEENGRGNFPPRFSGLQFPNYSSELNVNALELDDSALYLCASSQKRGGGAYEQYFGPGTRLTVT.

With respect to this clone: This CDR3 is also generated by other DNA sequences in the sample. V and J are TRBV29-1 and TRBJ1-2; 7 bases line up with TRBD1. Germline V gene sequence: CDR1 SQVTM, CDR2 ANQGSEA. The V and J ends lost 7 bases and 5 bases, in that order; junction bases with no gene match: 7. There are 12 residues in the CDR3. CDR3: CSAQKGAYGYTF. The CDR3 DNA reads as TGCAGCGCCCAAAAGGGGGCTTATGGCTACACCTTC.

The gene calls are TRBV13 and TRBJ1-4; 8 nucleotides align to TRBD1. CDR3 length: 16 residues. From germline, CDR1 is PRHDT and CDR2 FYEKMQ (reference sequence). Trimming removed 1 base from V and 7 bases from J; junction bases left unmatched: 8. The CDR3 DNA reads TGTGCCAGCAGCTTAGCACAGGGGGAGTTAGGTGAAAAACTGTTTTTT. Protein: CASSLAQGELGEKLFF.

The chain couples TRBV28 to TRBJ2-7, with D perhaps matching TRBD1 or TRBD2 (5 bases each). Germline-derived CDR1 and CDR2 are MDHEN and SYDVKM. The ends were cut back, 6 bases at V and 0 bases at J, with 15 bases in the middle. CDR3 length: 15 residues. The CDR3 here is CASSRGRYPSYEQYF. The CDR3 DNA follows: TGTGCCAGCAGCCGGGGACGCTACCCCTCCTACGAGCAGTACTTC.